The 4 T cell receptor beta chains below all came from one sample that was sequenced in a study of T cells in Graves' hyperthyroidism and ophthalmopathy. Authors of the study amplified TCR beta CDR3 regions from RNA transcripts. Initially, a first-round RT-PCR of the TCR CDR3 employed the HTBI primer set. From the multiplex PCR reads, TCRdb called clonotypes with MiXCR, one entry per CDR3 protein. The sample lists almost 250,000 distinct CDR3 sequences; around 26% were seen once. The sample comprised blood. The receptor source for this set is a woman in her thirties or forties with Graves' ophthalmopathy.

This clonotype was counted at least ten times. One end of the junction varies from germline; a read error may be responsible. This chain links TRBV7-7 with TRBJ2-5; a weak D match, TRBD1 (6 bases). Germline values: CDR1 SSHAT, CDR2 FNYEAQ (reference sequence). The CDR3 totals 14 residues. This chain's CDR3 is CASSLGGAGETQYF. CDR3 sequence (DNA): TGTGCTAGCAGCTTAGGGGGAGCCGGGGAGACCCAGTACTTC.

This clonotype was found many times. The chain recombines TRBV28 with TRBJ2-5; 11 bases map to TRBD2. Trimming took 5 bases from V and 1 from J; bases not matched to a gene: 3. This CDR3 is built from 15 residues. Germline V gene lookup returns CDR1 MDHEN and CDR2 SYDVKM. The CDR3, as DNA: TGTGCCAGCAGTCCCCTAGCGGGAGGCCAAGAGACCCAGTACTTC. This sequence encodes CASSPLAGGQETQYF. Based on the CDR3 plus reference TRBV28 and TRBJ2-5, the full variable domain is DVKVTQSSRYLVKRTGEKVFLECVQDMDHENMFWYRQDPGLGLRLIYFSYDVKMKEKGDIPEGYSVSREKKERFSLILESASTNQTSMYLCASSPLAGGQETQYFGPGTRLLVL.

Many counts were recorded for this clonotype. The V gene is TRBV6-7, the J gene TRBJ1-5; no clear D gene. TRBV6-7 is placed among ORFs of uncertain function. V gave up 7 bases and J gave up 5 bases, with 9 bases separating them. The CDR3 loop spans 12 amino acids. The CDR3 coding sequence is TGTGCCAGCAACGGTTCCTATCAGCCCCAGCATTTT. Translated, it gives CASNGSYQPQHF.

The chain combines TRBV20-1 with TRBJ2-7, with a weak D call TRBD1 (6 bases). Germline CDR1 is DFQATT and CDR2 is SNEGSKA (reference sequence). Trimming removed 3 bases from V and 2 bases from J, with 35 bases in between. The CDR3 totals 21 residues. CDR3 coding DNA: TGCAGTGCTAGCCCCCGCCCCGATTACACTCTCGGACAGAGTCGGGCCTACGAGCAGTACTTC. Protein product: CSASPRPDYTLGQSRAYEQYF.